This T cell receptor (beta chain) derives from a study of shared clonotypes between healthy human individuals (dated by TCRdb to about 2020). Describing the broader study: A couple of women and a few men aged 18 to 49 years were included in the cohort. To increase sequencing depth and limit assay-specific biases, TCR repertoire library preparation and sequencing were carried out by different laboratories using diverse techniques. To estimate repertoire size and how much clonotypes are shared between individuals, the study performed deep sequencing of blood TCR repertoires from about five healthy adults. Between about 0.9 and 9 billion PBMCs per donor were obtained by leukapheresis. For each donor, CD4 naive and CD4 memory were each given three plates, CD8 naive was given two plates, and CD8 memory was given one plate. Overall results and qualifications from the work: Only blood was sampled, and tissue TCR repertoires likely differ from those in blood. Pairwise subsampling led to the expectation that sequencing depth would affect the degree of clonotype sharing among donors. Compared with non-shared clonotypes, clonotypes shared by all four sorted-subset donors had higher generation probabilities. Because the study included a small number of donors, the genetic and exposure-history diversity represented was limited. Sharing across several donors was observed for 5% to 6.5% of naive CD4, about 4% of naive CD8, about 2.3% of memory CD4, and roughly 0.43% of memory CD8 clonotypes. Rarefaction of sorted-subset datasets indicated incomplete sequencing despite the large sequencing depth. Estimated clonotype richness was generally larger for naive than for memory subsets.

For this clone: The antigen it binds to is not known. No qualities accompany the bases; no much larger clone lies one base away.

V is clipped by 6 bases and J by 1 base, and the sequence between their germline boundaries is 6 bases long. Per the germline V gene, MNHEY is the CDR1 and SVGAGI is the CDR2. The CDR3 goes from the cysteine to the phenylalanine over 12 residues. Only the CDR3 DNA stays, 36 bases, in frame from base 1. Using the deep immunoSEQ assay, multiplex PCR amplified TCR CDR3 regions from genomic DNA. Extracted genomic DNA from each cell subset was distributed evenly across all wells of several immunoSEQ 96-well plates, and each plate was treated as a replicate. For sorted subsets, each replicate PCR was loaded with approximately 200 ng genomic DNA, equivalent to about 30,000 T cell genomes. The purified libraries were quantified using a Qubit 3.0 fluorometer, sized with a Bioanalyzer 2100, and then quantified again using the KAPA Library Quantification kit. Every immunoSEQ 96-well plate was sequenced on a separate single-read 150-cycle Illumina NextSeq 550 flow cell. The paper's data handling went like this. Because only junctional sequences without quality scores were contained in the immunoSEQ output, filtering matching that applied to full-length reads could not be performed. To assign V/J genes and CDR3, sequences were annotated using PyIR, a Python wrapper for IgBLAST v1.9, with IMGT germline references. Reads were filtered out if the reads had weak V/J assignments (E-value above 1e-6), no CDR3, stop codons, out-of-frame junctions, or ambiguous translated residues. V3J clonotypes were defined as sequences sharing the same inferred V gene, J gene, and CDR3 amino acid sequence. To compute the percentage overlap between repertoires, the number of shared unique clonotypes was divided by the size of the smaller repertoire. Richness of each repertoire was evaluated using RTK rarefaction, the Chao1 estimator, and Recon v2.1 estimates of unobserved clonotypes. Generation probabilities were computed with OLGA for all TCRbeta clonotypes obtained by the gDNA method from four donors. The source is immuneACCESS, and TCRdb retained only in-frame sequences with V and J called. Part of the clones is not carried over; for the studies checked, unresolved V genes explain less than half of this, and the remainder is unexplained. That table gives V, J and clone size, and the DNA gave D and trimming. The sample has around 2.5 million clones on record, 80% to 95% of them singletons. The ten largest clones represent about 0.38% of the sample.

Donors were healthy HIV-negative adults with no recently reported acute infections or vaccinations. Every donor was a Caucasian adult living in Nashville, Tennessee, USA. CD4+ T cells were enriched by magnetic negative selection, after which naive cells were positively selected on CD45RA and the negative fraction was taken as the memory subset. Blood was obtained by leukapheresis, after which PBMCs were separated by Ficoll-Histopaque density gradient centrifugation and cryopreserved in liquid nitrogen vapor phase. Purity and quantity of every magnetically sorted T cell population were checked by analytical flow cytometry. Genomic DNA was isolated from each sorted fraction and quantified by UV absorbance on a Nanodrop 2000c.

The chain is made from TRBV6-5 and TRBJ1-1; the D gene assignment is ambiguous. The receptor was derived from a young man in good health. Some clones in this sample may be carry-over from other donors' samples. Specimen: naive CD4+ T cells from PBMCs. According to the study, the label for this sample's cell subset or site signals: CD45RA+ positively selected. The CDR3 reads CASSRENTEAFF. The base sequence is TGTGCCAGCAGCCGGGAGAACACTGAAGCTTTCTTT.